Shown below are 32 T cell receptor beta chains from a single sample sequenced in a study of blood T cell repertoires in COVID-19. The protocol was immunoSEQ multiplex PCR, while the TCRdb copy is restricted to in-frame clones and leaves out a portion. This sample has 200,000 to 250,000 clones, with 80% found just once. The sample consisted of PBMCs or T cells enriched from blood (not recorded which). All receptors come from a woman aged 40 to 50 with acute COVID-19.

The chain combines TRBV3-1 (or the pseudogene TRBV3-2) with TRBJ2-3; possible D gene TRBD2, 6 bases. Germline-derived CDR1 and CDR2 are LGHDT and YNNKEL (reference sequence). Trimming left V 0 bases short and J 7 bases short, with 17 bases between. The CDR3 extends over 16 amino acids. CDR3 sequence reads: CASSQDPQRAGNTQYF. The DNA for the CDR3 is TGTGCCAGCAGCCAAGACCCCCAGCGGGCAGGGAATACGCAGTATTTT.

The chain joins TRBV6-2 or TRBV6-3 to TRBJ2-2; 10 bases map to TRBD2. Trimming at V came to 6 bases and at J to 10 bases, leaving 23 bases not matched to a gene. The CDR3 sequence is 19 residues long. CDR1 is MNHEY and CDR2 is SVGEGT in the germline V gene. The CDR3 spells CASSSPSGRAGSHVEELFF. CDR3 nucleotides: TGTGCCAGCAGCTCCCCAAGCGGGAGGGCCGGTTCGCATGTCGAGGAGCTGTTTTTT.

The chain couples TRBV5-1 to TRBJ2-1; D uncertain. V was pared by 0 bases and J by 9 bases, with 25 bases between. Germline CDR1 reads SGHRS; CDR2 reads YFSETQ. The CDR3 has 18 amino acids. The CDR3 bases are TGCGCCAGCAGCTTGGGTCTGATAGGCCTAGATAAGCGTAGTGAGCAGTTCTTC. It translates to CASSLGLIGLDKRSEQFF. Full variable domain (remainder filled in from reference TRBV5-1 and TRBJ2-1): KAGVTQTPRYLIKTRGQQVTLSCSPISGHRSVSWYQQTPGQGLQFLFEYFSETQRNKGNFPGRFSGRQFSNSRSEMNVSTLELGDSALYLCASSLGLIGLDKRSEQFFGPGTRLTVL.

The V gene is TRBV6-2 or TRBV6-3, the J gene TRBJ2-5; 9 nucleotides line up with TRBD2. The V gene end was trimmed by 6 bases and the J gene end by 5 bases; junction bases not matched to a gene: 7. The CDR3 length is 14 residues. CDR1 is MNHEY, CDR2 SVGEGT, per germline. The DNA for the CDR3 is TGTGCCAGCAGCCACGGGACTAGCTTGGAGACCCAGTACTTC. It codes for CASSHGTSLETQYF.

This chain joins TRBV3-1 (or the pseudogene TRBV3-2) and TRBJ2-1, with 11 bases that match TRBD1. J lost 11 bases, V lost 8 bases, and 8 bases had no gene match. Germline CDR1 LGHDT, CDR2 YNNKEL (reference sequence). The CDR3 has 13 amino acids. CDR3 coding DNA: TGTGCCAGCCGGGACAGGGGGGTTGATAAGCAGTTCTTC. Its protein product is CASRDRGVDKQFF.

The chain uses TRBV6-5 and TRBJ2-1, with 9 bases aligning to TRBD1. The CDR3 consists of 15 residues. CDR1 is MNHEY, CDR2 SVGAGI, per germline. Germline trimming cut 4 bases from V and 6 bases from J; bases unmatched to any gene: 7. The CDR3 region is CASSSTGGAFNEQFF. CDR3 DNA: TGTGCCAGCAGTTCTACAGGGGGCGCCTTCAATGAGCAGTTCTTC.

The chain uses TRBV5-1 and TRBJ2-7; TRBD2 aligns across 7 bases. This CDR3 has 14 amino acids. Trimming took 2 bases from V and 3 from J; bases not matched to a gene: 5. Germline lookup yields CDR1 SGHRS and CDR2 YFSETQ. The DNA for the CDR3 is TGCGCCAGCAGCTTTGTCGGGACTAACTACGAGCAGTACTTC. This gives the protein CASSFVGTNYEQYF. The whole variable domain, filled in from reference TRBV5-1 and TRBJ2-7, reads KAGVTQTPRYLIKTRGQQVTLSCSPISGHRSVSWYQQTPGQGLQFLFEYFSETQRNKGNFPGRFSGRQFSNSRSEMNVSTLELGDSALYLCASSFVGTNYEQYFGPGTRLTVT.

This clone came up a few times. The chain links TRBV7-9 to TRBJ2-7, with 7 bases that match TRBD1. This CDR3 spans 16 amino acids. With 5 bases clipped from V and 4 bases from J, the junction kept 14 bases outside the gene matches. Germline CDR1 is SEHNR and CDR2 is FQNEAQ (reference sequence). CDR3 bases: TGTGCCAGCAGCGGCCGGGACAGCCGATTTTCTTACGAGCAGTACTTC. This translates into CASSGRDSRFSYEQYF.

In this sample, this clone turned up a few times. As DNA, the CDR3 is TGCAGTGCTAGTCCTCCCAAGGACAGATATAATTCACCCCTCCACTTT. It translates to CSASPPKDRYNSPLHF. The genes are TRBV20-1 and TRBJ1-6, with a weak D call TRBD1 (6 bases). The V end was cut by 3 bases, the J end by 4 bases, with 16 bases between. There are 16 residues in the CDR3. CDR1 and CDR2 from the germline V gene are DFQATT and SNEGSKA (reference sequence).

V gene TRBV28 combines with J gene TRBJ1-5; a possible D gene is TRBD1 (6 bases). Germline V CDR1 and CDR2: MDHEN, SYDVKM. This CDR3 has 14 amino acids. The V end lost 6 bases, the J end lost 3 bases, and 12 bases lay between the germline ends. The CDR3 protein is CASRHPGVNQPQHF. CDR3 in DNA: TGTGCCAGCAGACACCCAGGGGTCAATCAGCCCCAGCATTTT.

This clone was detected once. The rearrangement joins TRBV11-2 to TRBJ1-3; 8 bases fit TRBD1. The germline V gene encodes CDR1 SGHAT and CDR2 FQNNGV. Losses at the gene ends were 5 bases for V and 4 bases for J; bases not matched to a gene: 10. CDR3 length equals 16 residues. CDR3 protein: CASSNRQGAQGNTIYF. The CDR3 DNA follows: TGTGCCAGCAGCAACCGTCAGGGGGCTCAAGGAAACACCATATATTTT. The full variable domain, rest sourced from reference TRBV11-2 and TRBJ1-3, is EAGVAQSPRYKIIEKRQSVAFWCNPISGHATLYWYQQILGQGPKLLIQFQNNGVVDDSQLPKDRFSAERLKGVDSTLKIQPAKLEDSAVYLCASSNRQGAQGNTIYFGEGSWLTVV.

In this sample, this clone turned up once. V is TRBV14 and J is TRBJ2-5; D gene unclear. V was pared by 8 bases and J by 7 bases, with 11 bases between. CDR3 size: 11 residues. From germline, CDR1 is SGHDN and CDR2 FVKESK. The CDR3 bases are TGTGCCAGCGGGCCCGCGAGGACCCAGTACTTC. This translates into CASGPARTQYF.

V gene TRBV28 combines with J gene TRBJ2-5, with 8 bases aligning to TRBD1. Germline V CDR1 and CDR2: MDHEN, SYDVKM. The V and J ends lost 2 bases and 5 bases, in that order; junction bases with no gene match: 10. There are 16 residues in the CDR3. The chain's CDR3 is CASSLVVAGGGETQYF. CDR3 coding DNA: TGTGCCAGCAGTTTAGTCGTAGCAGGGGGCGGGGAGACCCAGTACTTC.

This rearrangement joins TRBV27 to TRBJ2-1, with 13 bases that match TRBD2. With V trimmed by 3 bases and J by 8 bases, 10 bases remained unmatched. Germline values: CDR1 MNHEY, CDR2 SMNVEV (reference sequence). The CDR3 is made up of 17 amino acids. The DNA of the CDR3 is TGTGCCAGCAGTTTCGCCTGGACTAGCGGGAGTGGAGATGAGCAGTTCTTC. This gives the protein CASSFAWTSGSGDEQFF.

The chain links TRBV6-2 or TRBV6-3 to TRBJ1-2; no clear D gene. Per germline, CDR1 MNHEY and CDR2 SVGEGT. The CDR3 sequence is 11 residues long. The germline V and J ends were trimmed by 6 bases and 7 bases, with 9 bases remaining between them. CDR3 DNA: TGTGCCAGCAGCCTCAGTGTTGGCTACACCTTC. Translation gives CASSLSVGYTF.

V and J are TRBV5-1 and TRBJ2-2, with D perhaps matching TRBD1 (7 bases). This CDR3 has 15 residues. V was trimmed by 4 bases and J by 2 bases, leaving 12 bases between them. Germline V CDR1 and CDR2: SGHRS, YFSETQ. In DNA, the CDR3 is TGCGCCAGCAGCGGAGGGGGCTACAACACCGGGGAGCTGTTTTTT. It codes for CASSGGGYNTGELFF.

The V gene is TRBV5-1, the J gene TRBJ2-1, with 7 bases matching TRBD2. The V gene's germline CDR1 is SGHRS and CDR2 YFSETQ. The J segment lost 2 bases and the V segment lost 4 bases, leaving 9 bases of the junction unmatched. The CDR3 is made up of 16 amino acids. CDR3 region: CASSPRLAAAYNEQFF. The CDR3 bases are TGCGCCAGCAGCCCCCGACTAGCAGCGGCCTACAATGAGCAGTTCTTC.

In nucleotides, the CDR3 is TGTGCCAGCAGTTACTCGGACAGCCCGCAGGCCGGGGAGCTGTTTTTT. As protein: CASSYSDSPQAGELFF. The rearrangement uses TRBV6-7 and TRBJ2-2, with D maybe TRBD1 (6 bases). TRBV6-7 is an open reading frame, and its role is uncertain. V was shortened by 0 bases and J by 6 bases, with 14 bases between the two germline ends. The CDR3 covers 16 residues.

This sequence joins TRBV2 and TRBJ2-6; 9 bases are a match to TRBD1. Germline V CDR1 and CDR2: SNHLY, FYNNEI. The ends lost 6 bases at V and 2 bases at J; junction bases unmatched: 5. This CDR3 is 16 amino acids long. The CDR3: CASSEQGAAGANVLTF. For the CDR3, the DNA is TGTGCCAGCAGCGAACAGGGGGCCGCTGGGGCCAACGTCCTGACTTTC.

The chain joins TRBV5-1 to TRBJ2-3, with D possibly TRBD2 on 7 matching bases. Trimming left V 4 bases short and J 2 bases short, with 23 bases between. Germline CDR1 is SGHRS and CDR2 is YFSETQ. This CDR3 is built from 18 residues. The DNA of the CDR3 is TGCGCCAGCAGCCCCCAGGGAGGGCGGGGGCCCTACACAGATACGCAGTATTTT. Protein: CASSPQGGRGPYTDTQYF. Filled out from reference TRBV5-1 and TRBJ2-3, the complete variable domain reads KAGVTQTPRYLIKTRGQQVTLSCSPISGHRSVSWYQQTPGQGLQFLFEYFSETQRNKGNFPGRFSGRQFSNSRSEMNVSTLELGDSALYLCASSPQGGRGPYTDTQYFGPGTRLTVL.

The chain couples TRBV5-1 to TRBJ2-5, with D tentatively TRBD2 (5 bases). Trimming shortened V by 1 base and J by 3 bases, and 13 bases separated the two germline ends. There are 15 residues in the CDR3. CDR1 and CDR2 from the germline V gene are SGHRS and YFSETQ. The CDR3 nucleotides read TGCGCCAGCAGCTTGATAGCTAGCCGAAAAGAGACCCAGTACTTC. Translated: CASSLIASRKETQYF.

The J gene is TRBJ2-7, the V gene TRBV2; 9 bases are shared with TRBD2. The CDR3 contains 14 residues. Per germline, CDR1 SNHLY and CDR2 FYNNEI. V was clipped by 6 bases and J by 6 bases; unmatched bases: 9. The CDR3 protein is CASSLAGALREQYF. The CDR3 DNA follows: TGTGCCAGCAGCTTAGCGGGAGCGCTTCGCGAGCAGTACTTC.

The rearrangement uses TRBV5-1 and TRBJ2-5, with D perhaps TRBD1 (6 bases). CDR3 length: 14 amino acids. The germline gives CDR1 SGHRS, CDR2 YFSETQ. The V and J ends lost 0 bases and 3 bases respectively, with 9 bases between them. CDR3 DNA sequence: TGCGCCAGCAGCTTGGCAGGGGTTGAAGAGACCCAGTACTTC. The encoded protein is CASSLAGVEETQYF.

The chain carries TRBV5-1 and TRBJ2-4; D is uncertain. Trimming took off 3 bases at V and 0 bases at J, with 13 bases between the two ends. The CDR3 has 16 amino acids. The germline gives CDR1 SGHRS, CDR2 YFSETQ. CDR3 DNA: TGCGCCAGCAGCTCCGACATCGCTCGAGCCAAAAACATTCAGTACTTC. Residues: CASSSDIARAKNIQYF.

This clone was seen just once. V gene TRBV4-3 combines with J gene TRBJ1-2; 7 positions match TRBD1. The trim removed 1 base at V and 4 bases at J, leaving 9 bases unmatched. CDR3 length: 16 residues. The germline V gene has CDR1 LGHNA and CDR2 YSLEER. CDR3 residues: CASSQGAGQPFYGYTF. The CDR3 DNA reads TGCGCCAGCAGCCAAGGGGCGGGACAGCCGTTCTATGGCTACACCTTC.

The chain links TRBV6-5 to TRBJ1-1; TRBD1 matches 7 bases. Germline trimming cut 2 bases from V and 5 bases from J; bases unmatched to any gene: 5. The CDR3 covers 14 residues. Germline CDR1 is MNHEY and CDR2 is SVGAGI. CDR3 bases: TGTGCCAGCAGTTACACCACAGGGGCAACTGAAGCTTTCTTT. It codes for CASSYTTGATEAFF.

The sample holds a few counts of this clone. The V gene is TRBV9, the J gene TRBJ1-5; D is possibly TRBD1 (6 bases). The CDR3 has 15 amino acids. The germline gives CDR1 SGDLS, CDR2 YYNGEE. V shed 4 bases and J shed 1 base, with 12 bases lying between them. DNA of the CDR3: TGTGCCAGCAGCATCGGGACACAGAGCAATCAGCCCCAGCATTTT. Amino acids: CASSIGTQSNQPQHF. Supplemented by reference TRBV9 and TRBJ1-5, the full variable domain reads DSGVTQTPKHLITATGQRVTLRCSPRSGDLSVYWYQQSLDQGLQFLIQYYNGEERAKGNILERFSAQQFPDLHSELNLSSLELGDSALYFCASSIGTQSNQPQHFGDGTRLSIL.

This clone was picked up many times. This CDR3 is also generated by other DNA sequences in the sample. This chain links TRBV5-5 with TRBJ2-1, with 8 nucleotides matching TRBD1. Trimming at V came to 1 base and at J to 5 bases, leaving 5 bases not matched to a gene. Germline lookup yields CDR1 SGHKS and CDR2 YYEKEE (reference sequence). The CDR3 is made up of 15 amino acids. CDR3 protein: CASSLRGQGNNEQFF. The CDR3 nucleotides read TGTGCCAGCAGCTTGCGAGGACAGGGAAACAATGAGCAGTTCTTC.

V and J are TRBV28 and TRBJ2-1; 9 nucleotides line up with TRBD2. Germline V gives CDR1 MDHEN, CDR2 SYDVKM. There are 14 residues in the CDR3. The ends lost 3 bases at V and 10 bases at J; junction bases unmatched: 7. CDR3 bases: TGTGCCAGCAGTTTCAAGCGGGGGGCCGAGGAGCAGTTCTTC. Its protein is CASSFKRGAEEQFF.

The rearrangement joins TRBV14 to TRBJ1-3; 7 bases are a match to TRBD1. V trimming: 5 bases; J trimming: 0 bases; junction bases outside the gene matches: 4. Germline CDR1 and CDR2: SGHDN and FVKESK. The CDR3 extends over 15 amino acids. CDR3 in DNA: TGTGCCAGCAGCTATGGACAGGTCTCTGGAAACACCATATATTTT. Residues: CASSYGQVSGNTIYF.

The genes are TRBV28 and TRBJ1-4, with TRBD1 identical over 7 bases. Germline loops: CDR1 MDHEN, CDR2 SYDVKM. V dropped 8 bases and J dropped 10; count of bases not matched to a gene: 13. The CDR3 covers 14 residues. In DNA form, the CDR3 reads TGTGCCAGCGCCCCGGGAGGGGGCTCGGGAAAACTGTTTTTT. As protein: CASAPGGGSGKLFF.

In nucleotides, the CDR3 is TGTGCCAGCAGCCAAACAATTGGACTAGCGGGGGTAGCCAAAAACATTCAGTACTTC. Its protein is CASSQTIGLAGVAKNIQYF. This chain uses TRBV3-1 (or the pseudogene TRBV3-2) with TRBJ2-4, with 13 bases lining up with TRBD2. In germline, CDR1 is LGHDT, CDR2 YNNKEL (reference sequence). The CDR3 contains 19 residues. V lost 2 bases to trimming and J lost 0 bases; unmatched junction nucleotides: 7.